Sequencing of this T cell receptor (beta chain) was carried out in a study of T cell responses to AZD1222 COVID-19 vaccine. Regarding the study as a whole: With dominance at 160-218 and 743-854, vaccine-associated CD4 TCRs spanned spike. Just 5 to 7 AZD1222 recipients were seropositive at baseline.

Remarks on this clone: Its specificity is unknown.

Measured with immunoSEQ multiplex PCR; TCRdb has only the in-frame clones, and not every one. This table has roughly 160,000 clones, less than 95% appearing once. Trimming pared 4 bases from V and 5 bases from J, leaving 17 bases between. Germline V CDR1 and CDR2: MNHNY, SVGAGI (reference sequence). This CDR3 region has 15 residues. The source was peripheral blood, collected on day 0 of AZD1222 vaccination. This rearrangement joins TRBV6-6 to TRBJ1-1, with no clear D. The clonotype comes from an adult in good health. The CDR3 is CASSFGQDLGTEAFF. CDR3 sequence (DNA): TGTGCCAGCAGTTTTGGGCAGGATTTAGGGACTGAAGCTTTCTTT.